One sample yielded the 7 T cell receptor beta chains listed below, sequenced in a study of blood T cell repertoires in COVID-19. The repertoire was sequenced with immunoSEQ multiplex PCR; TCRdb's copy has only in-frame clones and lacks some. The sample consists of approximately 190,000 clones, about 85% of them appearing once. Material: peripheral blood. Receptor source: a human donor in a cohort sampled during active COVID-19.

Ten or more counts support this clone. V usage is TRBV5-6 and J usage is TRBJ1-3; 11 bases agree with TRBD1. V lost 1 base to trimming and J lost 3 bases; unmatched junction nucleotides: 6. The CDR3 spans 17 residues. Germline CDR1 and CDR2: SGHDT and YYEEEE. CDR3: CASSLFGQGADGNTIYF. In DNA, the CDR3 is TGTGCCAGCAGCTTGTTTGGACAGGGGGCTGATGGAAACACCATATATTTT.

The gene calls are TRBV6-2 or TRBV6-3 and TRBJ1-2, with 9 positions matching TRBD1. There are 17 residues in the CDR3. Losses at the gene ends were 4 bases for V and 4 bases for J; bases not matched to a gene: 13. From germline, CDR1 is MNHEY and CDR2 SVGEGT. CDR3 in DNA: TGTGCCAGCAGTTCCCCGGGACAGGGTTCCTCCCTCTATGGCTACACCTTC. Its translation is CASSSPGQGSSLYGYTF.

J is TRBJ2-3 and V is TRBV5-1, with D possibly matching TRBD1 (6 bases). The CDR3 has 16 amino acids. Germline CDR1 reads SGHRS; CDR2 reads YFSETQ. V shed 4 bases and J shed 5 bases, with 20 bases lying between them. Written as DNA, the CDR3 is TGCGCCAGCAGCCCCGGGACAATTTCTACAAGAGATACGCAGTATTTT. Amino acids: CASSPGTISTRDTQYF.

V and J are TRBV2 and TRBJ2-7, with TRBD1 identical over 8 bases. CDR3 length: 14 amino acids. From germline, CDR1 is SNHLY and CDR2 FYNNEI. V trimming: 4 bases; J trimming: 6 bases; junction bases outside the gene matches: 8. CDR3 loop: CASSVRTGPSEQYV. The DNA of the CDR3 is TGTGCCAGCAGTGTTAGGACAGGGCCATCCGAGCAGTACGTC.

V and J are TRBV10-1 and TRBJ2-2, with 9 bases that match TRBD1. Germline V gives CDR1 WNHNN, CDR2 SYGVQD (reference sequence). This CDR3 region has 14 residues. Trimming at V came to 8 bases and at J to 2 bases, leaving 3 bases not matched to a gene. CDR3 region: CASQGQGNTGELFF. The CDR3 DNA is TGCGCCAGCCAGGGACAGGGTAACACCGGGGAGCTGTTTTTT.

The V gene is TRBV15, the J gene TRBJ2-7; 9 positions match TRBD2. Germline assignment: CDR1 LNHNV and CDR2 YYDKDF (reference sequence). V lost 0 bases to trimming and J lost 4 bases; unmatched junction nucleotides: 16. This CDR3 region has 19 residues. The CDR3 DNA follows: TGTGCCACCAGCAGAGATCTAGGTCGAGTTAGCGGGAGCTATTACGAGCAGTACTTC. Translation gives CATSRDLGRVSGSYYEQYF.

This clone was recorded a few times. The CDR3 DNA is TGTGCCAGCAGCGTAGCCAGCGGGGCTCCCTTCTACGAGCAGTACTTC. Encoded protein: CASSVASGAPFYEQYF. The rearrangement joins TRBV9 to TRBJ2-7, with 7 bases lining up with TRBD2. The CDR3 is made up of 16 amino acids. V was clipped by 0 bases and J by 3 bases; unmatched bases: 9. CDR1 SGDLS and CDR2 YYNGEE come from the germline V gene.